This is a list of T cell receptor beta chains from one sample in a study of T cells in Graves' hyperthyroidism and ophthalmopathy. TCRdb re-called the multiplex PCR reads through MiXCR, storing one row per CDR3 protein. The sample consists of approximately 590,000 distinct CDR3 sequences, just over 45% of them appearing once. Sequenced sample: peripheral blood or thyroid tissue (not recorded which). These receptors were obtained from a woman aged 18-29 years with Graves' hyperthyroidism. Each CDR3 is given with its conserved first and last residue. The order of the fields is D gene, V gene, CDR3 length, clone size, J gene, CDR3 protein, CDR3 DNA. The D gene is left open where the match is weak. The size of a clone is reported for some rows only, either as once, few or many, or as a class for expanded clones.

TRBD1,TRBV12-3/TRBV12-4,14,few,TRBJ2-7,CASKWTGLGYEQYF,TGTGCCAGCAAATGGACAGGGCTAGGGTACGAGCAGTACTTC
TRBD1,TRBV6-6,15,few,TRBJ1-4,CASSSDRAENEKLFF,TGTGCCAGCAGTTCGGACAGGGCCGAGAATGAAAAACTGTTTTTT
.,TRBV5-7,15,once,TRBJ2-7,CASSRNWTVTYEQYF,TGTGCCAGCAGCCGGAATTGGACGGTGACCTACGAGCAGTACTTC
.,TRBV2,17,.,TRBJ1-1,CASRLGAGSVWSTEAFF,TGTGCCAGCAGGCTCGGGGCAGGGTCGGTCTGGTCCACTGAAGCTTTCTTT
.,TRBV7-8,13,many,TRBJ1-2,CASSPRLSRGYTF,TGTGCCAGCAGCCCCCGGTTGAGTCGTGGCTACACCTTC
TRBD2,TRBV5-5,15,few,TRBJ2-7,CASSQDGTTAYEQYF,TGTGCCAGCAGCCAAGACGGGACTACAGCCTACGAGCAGTACTTC
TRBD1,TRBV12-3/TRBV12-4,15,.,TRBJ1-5,CASSWGTGLNQPQHF,TGTGCCAGCAGTTGGGGGACAGGGTTGAATCAGCCCCAGCATTTT
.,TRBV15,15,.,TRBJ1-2,CATSREPSGRDGYTF,TGTGCCACCAGCAGAGAACCTAGCGGGAGGGACGGCTACACCTTC
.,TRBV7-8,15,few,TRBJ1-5,CASSPRRVGNQPQHF,TGTGCCAGCAGCCCGCGAAGGGTGGGCAATCAGCCCCAGCATTTT
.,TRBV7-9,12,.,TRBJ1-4,CASRRPGEKLFF,TGTGCCAGCCGCCGCCCGGGTGAAAAACTGTTTTTT
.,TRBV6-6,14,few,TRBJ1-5,CASTDPRQNQPQHF,TGTGCCAGCACCGACCCCCGGCAGAATCAGCCCCAGCATTTT
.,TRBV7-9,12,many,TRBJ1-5,CASSYFGQPQHF,TGTGCCAGCAGCTACTTCGGTCAGCCCCAGCATTTT
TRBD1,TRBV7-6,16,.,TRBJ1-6,CASSLSGQGTTSPLHF,TGTGCCAGCAGCCTGTCGGGACAGGGAACAACCTCACCCCTCCACTTT
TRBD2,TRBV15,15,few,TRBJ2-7,CATSRDPASGYEQYF,TGTGCCACCAGCAGAGATCCGGCTAGCGGTTACGAGCAGTACTTC
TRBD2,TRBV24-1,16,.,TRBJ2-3,CATSDASGRGADTQYF,TGTGCCACCAGTGATGCGAGCGGGAGAGGTGCAGATACGCAGTATTTT
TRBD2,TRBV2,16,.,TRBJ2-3,CASTRWLAASTDTQYF,TGTGCCAGCACCCGCTGGCTAGCGGCTAGCACAGATACGCAGTATTTT
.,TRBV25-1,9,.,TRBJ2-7,CARVHEQYF,TGTGCCAGGGTCCACGAGCAGTACTTC
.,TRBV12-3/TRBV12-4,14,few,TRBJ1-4,CASTETSTNEKLFF,TGTGCCAGCACGGAGACTTCAACTAATGAAAAACTGTTTTTT
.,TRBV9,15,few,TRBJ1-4,CASSVGGRLSEKLFF,TGTGCCAGCAGCGTAGGTGGGAGGTTAAGTGAAAAACTGTTTTTT
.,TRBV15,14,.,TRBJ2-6,CATSIVEGANVLTF,TGTGCCACCAGCATAGTCGAGGGTGCCAACGTCCTGACTTTC
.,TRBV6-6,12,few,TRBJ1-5,CASEDTNQPQHF,TGTGCCAGTGAGGACACCAATCAGCCCCAGCATTTT
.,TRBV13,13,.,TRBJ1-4,CASSRRQDVKLFF,TGTGCCAGCAGCCGAAGACAGGATGTTAAACTGTTTTTT
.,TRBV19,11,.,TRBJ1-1,CAWDGNTEAFF,TGTGCCTGGGATGGGAACACTGAAGCTTTCTTT
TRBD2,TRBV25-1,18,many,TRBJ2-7,CASRASSNLAGVPYEQYF,TGTGCCAGCAGGGCGAGCAGCAACCTAGCGGGTGTCCCCTACGAGCAGTACTTC
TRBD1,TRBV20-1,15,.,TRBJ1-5,CSARDPGQSNQPQHF,TGCAGTGCTAGAGACCCGGGACAGAGCAATCAGCCCCAGCATTTT
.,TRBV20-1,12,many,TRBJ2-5,CSASARTGTQYF,TGCAGTGCTAGCGCCAGGACGGGGACCCAGTACTTC
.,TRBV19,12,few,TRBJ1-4,CASSTWGEKLFF,TGTGCCAGTAGTACTTGGGGTGAAAAACTGTTTTTT
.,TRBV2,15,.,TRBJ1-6,CASSPGGSYNSPLHF,TGTGCCAGTTCCCCGGGGGGCTCCTATAATTCACCCCTCCACTTT
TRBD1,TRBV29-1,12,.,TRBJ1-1,CSGQGAWTEAFF,TGCAGCGGACAGGGGGCTTGGACTGAAGCTTTCTTT
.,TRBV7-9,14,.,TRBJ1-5,CASSLGVEGQPQHF,TGTGCCAGCAGCTTAGGAGTCGAGGGGCAGCCCCAGCATTTT
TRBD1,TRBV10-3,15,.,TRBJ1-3,CATGDRLYSGNTIYF,TGTGCCACAGGGGACAGATTGTACTCTGGAAACACCATATATTTT
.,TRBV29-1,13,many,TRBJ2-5,CSVVRGGQETQYF,TGCAGCGTTGTCCGGGGTGGCCAAGAGACCCAGTACTTC
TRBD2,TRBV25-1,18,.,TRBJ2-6,CASSFALAGPSGANVLTF,TGTGCCAGCAGCTTTGCCCTAGCGGGCCCCTCTGGGGCCAACGTCCTGACTTTC
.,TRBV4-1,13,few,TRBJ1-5,CASSQVMGQPQHF,TGCGCCAGCAGCCAAGTTATGGGACAGCCCCAGCATTTT
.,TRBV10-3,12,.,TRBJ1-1,CAISERGGLAFF,TGTGCCATCAGTGAACGGGGGGGGCTGGCTTTCTTT
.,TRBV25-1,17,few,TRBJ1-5,CASSEWRPPRGNQPQHF,TGTGCCAGCAGTGAATGGAGACCGCCCAGGGGCAATCAGCCCCAGCATTTT
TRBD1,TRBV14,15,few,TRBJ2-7,CASSLGQGQSYEQYF,TGTGCCAGCAGTCTGGGACAGGGTCAATCCTACGAGCAGTACTTC
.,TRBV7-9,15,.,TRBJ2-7,CASSLVGRGSDEQYF,TGTGCCAGCAGCTTGGTAGGCAGGGGTTCCGACGAGCAGTACTTC